This T cell receptor (beta chain) emerged from a study of T cell responses to AZD1222 COVID-19 vaccine. Sequencing used immunoSEQ multiplex PCR; TCRdb keeps in-frame clones, though not all of them. The data contain about 180,000 clones, 85% to 95% of them seen just once; the ten biggest clones take up approximately 1.9%. The study's findings and limits: The sample set comprised mostly white British donors with more females, and clonal diversity was possibly underestimated. Repertoires were obtained only post-peak T cell response.

This CDR3 is built from 15 residues. Germline CDR1 is MNHEY and CDR2 is SVGAGI. V trimming: 7 bases; J trimming: 3 bases; junction bases outside the gene matches: 8. Points on this clone: The target antigen is unknown.

This material consisted of peripheral blood, taken 28 days after the second AZD1222 dose. This clonotype was obtained from an adult who received the AZD1222 COVID-19 vaccine. The chain combines TRBV6-5 with TRBJ1-5; 8 nucleotides match TRBD1. The CDR3 loop is CASTPGTGLNQPQHF. The CDR3 DNA reads TGTGCCAGCACCCCTGGGACAGGCCTCAATCAGCCCCAGCATTTT.